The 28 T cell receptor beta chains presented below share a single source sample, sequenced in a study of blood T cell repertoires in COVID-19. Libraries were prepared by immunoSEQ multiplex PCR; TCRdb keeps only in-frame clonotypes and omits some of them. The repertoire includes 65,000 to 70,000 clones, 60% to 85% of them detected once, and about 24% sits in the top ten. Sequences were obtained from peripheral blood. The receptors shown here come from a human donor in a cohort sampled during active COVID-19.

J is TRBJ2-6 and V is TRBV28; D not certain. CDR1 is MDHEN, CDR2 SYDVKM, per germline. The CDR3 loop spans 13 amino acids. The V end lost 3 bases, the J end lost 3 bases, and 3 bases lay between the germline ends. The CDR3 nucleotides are TGTGCCAGCAGTTTCAATGGGGCCAACGTCCTGACTTTC. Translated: CASSFNGANVLTF.

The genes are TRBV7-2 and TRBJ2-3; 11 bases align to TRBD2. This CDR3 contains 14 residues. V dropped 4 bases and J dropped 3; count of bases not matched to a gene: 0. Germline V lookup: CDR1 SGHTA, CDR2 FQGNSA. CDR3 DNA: TGTGCCAGCAGCTCTAGCGGGAGGACAGATACGCAGTATTTT. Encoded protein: CASSSSGRTDTQYF.

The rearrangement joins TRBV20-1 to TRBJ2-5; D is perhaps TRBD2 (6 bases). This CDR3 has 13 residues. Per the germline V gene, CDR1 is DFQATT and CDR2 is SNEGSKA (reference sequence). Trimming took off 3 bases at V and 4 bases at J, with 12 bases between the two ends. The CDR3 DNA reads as TGCAGTGCTAGTCTAGCGAGTTTAGAGACCCAGTACTTC. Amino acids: CSASLASLETQYF.

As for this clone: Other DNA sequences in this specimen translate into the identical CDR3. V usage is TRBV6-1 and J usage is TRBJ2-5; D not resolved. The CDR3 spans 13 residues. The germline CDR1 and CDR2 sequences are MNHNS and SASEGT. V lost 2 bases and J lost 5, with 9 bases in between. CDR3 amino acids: CASSEPGLETQYF. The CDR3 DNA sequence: TGTGCCAGCAGTGAACCGGGTTTGGAGACCCAGTACTTC.

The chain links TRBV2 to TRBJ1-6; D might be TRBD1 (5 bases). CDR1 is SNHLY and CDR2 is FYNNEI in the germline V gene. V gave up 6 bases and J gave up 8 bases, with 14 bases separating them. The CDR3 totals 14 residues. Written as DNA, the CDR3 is TGTGCCAGCAGGGCAGGGATTTACGATTCACCCCTCCACTTT. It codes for CASRAGIYDSPLHF.

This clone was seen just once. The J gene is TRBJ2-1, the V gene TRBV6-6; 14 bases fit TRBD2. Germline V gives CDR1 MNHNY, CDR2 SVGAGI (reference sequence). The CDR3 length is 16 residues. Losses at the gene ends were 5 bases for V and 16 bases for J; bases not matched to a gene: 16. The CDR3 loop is CASSATGTSGSKFPFF. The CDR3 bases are TGTGCCAGCAGTGCAACCGGGACTAGCGGGAGTAAGTTCCCTTTCTTC.

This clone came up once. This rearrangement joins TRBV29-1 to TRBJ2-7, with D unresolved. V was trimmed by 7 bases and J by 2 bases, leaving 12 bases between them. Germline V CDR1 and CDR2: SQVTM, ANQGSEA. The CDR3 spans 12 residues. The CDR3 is CSAAHSTYEQYF. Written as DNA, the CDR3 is TGCAGCGCCGCCCATAGTACCTACGAGCAGTACTTC.

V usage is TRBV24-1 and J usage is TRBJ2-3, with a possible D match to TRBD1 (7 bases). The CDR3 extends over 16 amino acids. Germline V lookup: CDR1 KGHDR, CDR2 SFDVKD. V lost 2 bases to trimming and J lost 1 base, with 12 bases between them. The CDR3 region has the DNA TGTGCCACCAGTGATTGGAGGGGGCGGGGCACAGATACGCAGTATTTT. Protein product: CATSDWRGRGTDTQYF.

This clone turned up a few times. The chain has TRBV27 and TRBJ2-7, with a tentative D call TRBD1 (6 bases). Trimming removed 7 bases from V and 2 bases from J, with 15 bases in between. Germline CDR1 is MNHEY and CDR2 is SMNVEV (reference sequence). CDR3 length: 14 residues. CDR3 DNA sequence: TGTGCCAGCAAACAGGACAGCCTAACCTACGAGCAGTACTTC. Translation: CASKQDSLTYEQYF.

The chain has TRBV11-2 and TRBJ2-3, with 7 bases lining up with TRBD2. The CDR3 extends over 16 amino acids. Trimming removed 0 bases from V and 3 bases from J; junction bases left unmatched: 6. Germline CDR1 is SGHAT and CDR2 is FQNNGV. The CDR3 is CASSLEGGRVTDTQYF. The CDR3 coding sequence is TGTGCCAGCAGCTTAGAGGGTGGGAGGGTGACAGATACGCAGTATTTT.

This CDR3 is CAWARTSARAWETQYF. The CDR3, as DNA: TGTGCCTGGGCCCGGACTAGCGCCAGAGCATGGGAGACCCAGTACTTC. The rearrangement links TRBV30 to TRBJ2-5, with 9 bases identical to TRBD2. This CDR3 is 16 amino acids long. The germline V gene encodes CDR1 GTSNPN and CDR2 SVGIG (reference sequence). The trim removed 5 bases at V and 5 bases at J, leaving 15 bases unmatched.

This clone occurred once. CDR3 sequence reads: CASSPLGGQNTGELFF. The CDR3 nucleotides read TGTGCCAGCAGCCCCTTGGGGGGGCAGAACACCGGGGAGCTGTTTTTT. The V gene is TRBV5-5, the J gene TRBJ2-2, with D perhaps matching TRBD2 (7 bases). This CDR3 has 16 amino acids. Germline V gene data show CDR1 as SGHKS and CDR2 as YYEKEE (reference sequence). The V gene lost 4 bases and the J gene lost 1 base, with 14 bases spanning the gap.

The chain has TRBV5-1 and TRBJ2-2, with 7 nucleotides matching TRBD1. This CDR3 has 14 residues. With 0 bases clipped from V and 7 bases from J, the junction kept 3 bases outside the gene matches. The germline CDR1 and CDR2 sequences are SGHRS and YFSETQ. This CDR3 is CASSLGQGGGELFF. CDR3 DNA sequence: TGCGCCAGCAGCTTGGGACAGGGCGGCGGGGAGCTGTTTTTT.

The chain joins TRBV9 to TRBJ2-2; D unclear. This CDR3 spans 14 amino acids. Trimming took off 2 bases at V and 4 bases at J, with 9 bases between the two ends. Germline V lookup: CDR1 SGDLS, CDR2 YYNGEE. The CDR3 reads CASSVGTTTGELFF. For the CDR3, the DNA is TGTGCCAGCAGCGTTGGCACCACCACCGGGGAGCTGTTTTTT.

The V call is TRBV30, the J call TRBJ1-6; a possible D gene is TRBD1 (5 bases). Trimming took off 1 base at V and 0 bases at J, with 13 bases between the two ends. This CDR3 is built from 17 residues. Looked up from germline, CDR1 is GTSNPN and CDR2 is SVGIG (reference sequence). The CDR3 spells CAWSGGGSSSYNSPLHF. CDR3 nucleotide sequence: TGTGCCTGGAGTGGGGGGGGGTCTAGCTCCTATAATTCACCCCTCCACTTT.

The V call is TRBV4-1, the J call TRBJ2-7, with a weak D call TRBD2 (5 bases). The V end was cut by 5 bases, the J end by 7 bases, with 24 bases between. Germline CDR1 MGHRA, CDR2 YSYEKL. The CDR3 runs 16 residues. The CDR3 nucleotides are TGCGCCAGCAGCTTGGCTAGCCGGTCCGCTGGAGAGGAGCAGTACTTC. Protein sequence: CASSLASRSAGEEQYF.

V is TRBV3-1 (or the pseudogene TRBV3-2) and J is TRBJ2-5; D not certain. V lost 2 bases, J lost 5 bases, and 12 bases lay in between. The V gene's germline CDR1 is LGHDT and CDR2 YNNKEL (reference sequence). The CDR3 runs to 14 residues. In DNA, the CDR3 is TGTGCCAGCAGCCAAACCCCGGAGTGGGAGACCCAGTACTTC. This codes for CASSQTPEWETQYF.

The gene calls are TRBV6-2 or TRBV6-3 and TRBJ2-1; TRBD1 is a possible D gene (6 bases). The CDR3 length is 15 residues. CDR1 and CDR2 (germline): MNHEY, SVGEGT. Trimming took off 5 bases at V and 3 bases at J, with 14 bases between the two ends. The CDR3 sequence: CASSTRTGSYNEQFF. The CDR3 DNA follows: TGTGCCAGCAGTACCCGAACAGGGAGCTACAATGAGCAGTTCTTC.

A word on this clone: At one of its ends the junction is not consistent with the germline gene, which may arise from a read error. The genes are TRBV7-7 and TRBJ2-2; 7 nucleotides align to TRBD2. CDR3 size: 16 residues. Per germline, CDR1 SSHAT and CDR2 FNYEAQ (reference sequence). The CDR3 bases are TGTGCTAGCAGCCCGCAAATGGGGAGGGGCCCCGGGGAGCTGTTTTTT. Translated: CASSPQMGRGPGELFF.

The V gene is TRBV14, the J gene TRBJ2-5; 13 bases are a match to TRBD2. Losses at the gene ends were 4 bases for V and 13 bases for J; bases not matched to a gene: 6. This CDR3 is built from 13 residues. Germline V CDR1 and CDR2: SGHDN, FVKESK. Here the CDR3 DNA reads TGTGCCAGCAGCCCCCGGACTAGCGGGGGTCTGTACTTC. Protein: CASSPRTSGGLYF. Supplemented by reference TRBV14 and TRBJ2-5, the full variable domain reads EAGVTQFPSHSVIEKGQTVTLRCDPISGHDNLYWYRRVMGKEIKFLLHFVKESKQDESGMPNNRFLAERTGGTYSTLKVQPAELEDSGVYFCASSPRTSGGLYFGPGTRLLVL.

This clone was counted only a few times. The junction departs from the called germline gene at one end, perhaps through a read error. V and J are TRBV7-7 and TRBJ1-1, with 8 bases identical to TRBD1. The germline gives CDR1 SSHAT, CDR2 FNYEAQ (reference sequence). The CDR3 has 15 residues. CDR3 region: CASSIGQGTNTEAFF. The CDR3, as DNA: TGTGCTAGCAGCATAGGACAGGGTACGAACACTGAAGCTTTCTTT.

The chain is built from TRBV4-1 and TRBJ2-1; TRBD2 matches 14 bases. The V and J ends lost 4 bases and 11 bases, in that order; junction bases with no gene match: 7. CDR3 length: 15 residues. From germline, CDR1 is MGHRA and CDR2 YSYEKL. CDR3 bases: TGCGCCAGCAGCCGAACGGGACTAGCGGGGGCAAAGCAGTTCTTC. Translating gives CASSRTGLAGAKQFF.

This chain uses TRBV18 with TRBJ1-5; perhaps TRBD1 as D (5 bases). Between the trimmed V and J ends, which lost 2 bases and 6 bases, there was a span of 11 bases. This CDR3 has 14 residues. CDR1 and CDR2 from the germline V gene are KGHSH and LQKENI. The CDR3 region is CASSPSGQSQPQHF. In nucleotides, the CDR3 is TGTGCCAGCTCACCATCAGGACAAAGTCAGCCCCAGCATTTT.

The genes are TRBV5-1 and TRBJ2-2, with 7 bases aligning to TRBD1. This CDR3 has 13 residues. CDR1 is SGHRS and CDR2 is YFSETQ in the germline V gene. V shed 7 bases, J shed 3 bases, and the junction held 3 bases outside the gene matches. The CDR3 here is CASGTGDTGELFF. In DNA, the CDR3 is TGCGCCAGCGGCACAGGGGACACCGGGGAGCTGTTTTTT. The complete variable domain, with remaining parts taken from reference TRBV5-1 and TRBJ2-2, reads KAGVTQTPRYLIKTRGQQVTLSCSPISGHRSVSWYQQTPGQGLQFLFEYFSETQRNKGNFPGRFSGRQFSNSRSEMNVSTLELGDSALYLCASGTGDTGELFFGEGSRLTVL.

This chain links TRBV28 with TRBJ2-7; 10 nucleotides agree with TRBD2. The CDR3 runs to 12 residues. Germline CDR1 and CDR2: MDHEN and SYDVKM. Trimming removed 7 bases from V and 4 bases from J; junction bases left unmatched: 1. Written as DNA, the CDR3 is TGTGCCAGCACTAGCGGGGGATACGAGCAGTACTTC. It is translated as CASTSGGYEQYF.

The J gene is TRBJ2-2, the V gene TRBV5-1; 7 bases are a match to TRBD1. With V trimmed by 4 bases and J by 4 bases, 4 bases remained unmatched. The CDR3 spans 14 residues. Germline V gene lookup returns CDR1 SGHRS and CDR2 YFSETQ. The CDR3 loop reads CASSEQGSTGELFF. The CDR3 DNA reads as TGCGCCAGCAGCGAACAGGGGAGCACCGGGGAGCTGTTTTTT.

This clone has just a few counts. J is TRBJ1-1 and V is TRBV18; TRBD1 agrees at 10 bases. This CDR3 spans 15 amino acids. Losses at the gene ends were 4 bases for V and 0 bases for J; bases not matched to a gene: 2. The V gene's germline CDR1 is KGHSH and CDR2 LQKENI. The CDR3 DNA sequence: TGTGCCAGCTCACGGGGACAGGGGATGAACACTGAAGCTTTCTTT. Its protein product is CASSRGQGMNTEAFF.

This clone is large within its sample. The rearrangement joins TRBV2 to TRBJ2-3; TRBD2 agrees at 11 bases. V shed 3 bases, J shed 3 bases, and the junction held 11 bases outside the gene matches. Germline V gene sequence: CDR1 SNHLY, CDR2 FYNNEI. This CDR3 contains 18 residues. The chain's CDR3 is CASSEGSGGAFSTDTQYF. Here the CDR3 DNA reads TGTGCCAGCAGTGAGGGTAGCGGGGGGGCTTTCAGTACAGATACGCAGTATTTT.